This T cell receptor (beta chain) was sequenced in a study of blood T cell repertoires in COVID-19 (dated by TCRdb to the early 2020s). Looking at the study overall: Samples covering the acute and convalescent phases of COVID-19 were provided by collaborators in the United States, Italy and Spain. The material from the prospective study consisted of cDNA or gDNA derived from T cells, B-cell-depleted T cells, or PBMCs. The dataset comprised deeply sampled blood TCRbeta repertoires from subjects exposed to, actively infected with, or recovered from COVID-19. The repertoires were made available in a free public database intended to serve as a resource for research on the immune response to SARS-CoV-2. The samples were drawn from the first 160 participants of the ongoing ImmuneRACE study and from over 950 subjects provided by 6 global collaborators. A de-identified subject ID, COVID-19 status, age in years and sex were almost always included in the sample metadata. Where HLA class I and class II types were available, the types were taken from metadata supplied by the sample provider, not from assay-based typing.

What the authors observed across the whole study: Clinical and demographic metadata were provided uncurated, with the amount varying by source and participant.

The CDR3 covers 15 residues, taking in both the cysteine and the phenylalanine. The DNA shown is the 45-base CDR3, in frame from base 1. The junction shows trimming of 3 bases on V and 2 bases on J, and the gene matches do not reach 7 bases of it. As encoded in the germline V gene, CDR1 is SGHRS while CDR2 is YFSETQ. One collaborating source in Seattle enrolled patients during active infection and followed them longitudinally through the course of disease. Whole blood was collected in K2EDTA tubes by collaborating institutions according to the institutions' own protocols. Collaborator samples were shipped for TCRbeta analysis as frozen whole blood, isolated PBMCs, or DNA extracted from either sample type. On this clone: No cognate antigen has been identified for it. No base-level quality is on record; no much larger clone is a single base apart.

The immunoSEQ Assay, a bias-controlled multiplex PCR, was used to amplify TCRbeta CDR3 regions from genomic DNA. The paper's data handling went like this. The number of nucleated cells in each sample was estimated from the amplification of reference gene primers within the assay. To quantify the absolute abundance of each unique TCRbeta CDR3 rearrangement, sequence reads were collapsed and filtered. For each sample, productive Simpson clonality was calculated as the square root of Simpson's diversity index over productive rearrangements. TCRdb re-hosts the immuneACCESS table, in-frame sequences only. Its copies lack some clones; in the studies checked, an unresolved V gene accounts for under half of them, and the cause for the rest is not known. Clone size and the V and J calls come from that table; the DNA yielded D and trimming. Present in this sample are some 400,000 clones, around 87% of which were seen just once. About 2% of the sample rests with the top ten.

The sample comprised peripheral blood. This TCR was sampled from a woman aged 55-70 years with COVID-19, enrolled during active disease. The chain is encoded by TRBV5-1 joined to TRBJ2-7, and TRBD1 matches 8 of the central bases. The bases read TGCGCCAGCAGCTCCCGACAGGGGAACACCTACGAGCAGTACTTC. It codes for CASSSRQGNTYEQYF.